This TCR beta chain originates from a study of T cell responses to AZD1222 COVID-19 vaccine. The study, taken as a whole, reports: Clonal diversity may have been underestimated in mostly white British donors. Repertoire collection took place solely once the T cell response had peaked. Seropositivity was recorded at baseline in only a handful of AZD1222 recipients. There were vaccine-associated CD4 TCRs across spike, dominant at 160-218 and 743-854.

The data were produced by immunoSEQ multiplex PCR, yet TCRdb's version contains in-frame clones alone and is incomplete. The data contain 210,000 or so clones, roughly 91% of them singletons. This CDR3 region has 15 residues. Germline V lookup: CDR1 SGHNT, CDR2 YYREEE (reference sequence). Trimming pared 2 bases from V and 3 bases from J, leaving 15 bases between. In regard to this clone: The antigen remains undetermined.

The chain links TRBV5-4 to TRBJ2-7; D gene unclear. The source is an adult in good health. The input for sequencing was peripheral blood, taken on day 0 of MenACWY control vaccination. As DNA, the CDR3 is TGTGCCAGCAGCTTTGAAAGGTGGGAAGGCTACGAGCAGTACTTC. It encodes CASSFERWEGYEQYF.